Listed below are T cell receptor beta chains from one sample, sequenced in a study of T cells in Graves' hyperthyroidism and ophthalmopathy. From the multiplex PCR reads, TCRdb called clonotypes with MiXCR, one entry per CDR3 protein. The sample lists 650,000 to 700,000 distinct CDR3 sequences; around a sixth were seen once. The specimen was blood. These receptors were obtained from a man aged 45 to 65 with Graves' hyperthyroidism. The CDR3 runs from the conserved cysteine through the conserved F or W. Each record gives: clone size, D gene, J gene, V gene, CDR3 protein, CDR3 DNA. D genes are given only for firm matches. Where a row states a size, it is once, few, many or the class of an expanded clone; other rows omit it.

abundance: many
d_gene: .
j_gene: TRBJ2-1
v_gene: TRBV11-2
CDR3aa: CASSLAATNEQFF
CDR3nt: TGTGCCAGCAGCTTAGCAGCGACCAATGAGCAGTTCTTC

abundance: many
d_gene: TRBD1
j_gene: TRBJ2-2
v_gene: TRBV10-3
CDR3aa: CAISESAWGTGDPGELFF
CDR3nt: TGTGCCATCAGTGAGTCGGCGTGGGGAACAGGGGACCCCGGGGAGCTGTTTTTT

abundance: few
d_gene: TRBD1
j_gene: TRBJ2-1
v_gene: TRBV5-1
CDR3aa: CASSDNRGVYNEQFF
CDR3nt: TGCGCCAGCAGCGACAACAGGGGGGTATACAATGAGCAGTTCTTC

abundance: many
d_gene: .
j_gene: TRBJ1-1
v_gene: TRBV14
CDR3aa: CASSQSRTFTEAFF
CDR3nt: TGTGCCAGCAGCCAATCCCGGACCTTCACTGAAGCTTTCTTT

abundance: many
d_gene: TRBD2
j_gene: TRBJ2-1
v_gene: TRBV7-3
CDR3aa: CASSPGLAVYNEQFF
CDR3nt: TGTGCCAGCAGCCCGGGACTAGCGGTGTACAATGAGCAGTTCTTC

abundance: once
d_gene: .
j_gene: TRBJ2-3
v_gene: TRBV14
CDR3aa: CASSQEEVTQYF
CDR3nt: TGTGCCAGCAGCCAAGAGGAGGTTACGCAGTATTTT

abundance: .
d_gene: .
j_gene: TRBJ2-2
v_gene: TRBV29-1
CDR3aa: CSVDRGTGELFF
CDR3nt: TGCAGCGTTGACAGGGGCACCGGGGAGCTGTTTTTT

abundance: .
d_gene: .
j_gene: TRBJ1-2
v_gene: TRBV2
CDR3aa: CASSERGVGYGYTF
CDR3nt: TGTGCCAGCAGTGAAAGGGGGGTTGGCTATGGCTACACCTTC

abundance: many
d_gene: TRBD2
j_gene: TRBJ2-1
v_gene: TRBV28
CDR3aa: CASSSAGGTDEQFF
CDR3nt: TGTGCCAGCAGTTCAGCGGGAGGTACCGATGAGCAGTTCTTC

abundance: many
d_gene: .
j_gene: TRBJ2-3
v_gene: TRBV7-3
CDR3aa: CASSREGTPDTQYF
CDR3nt: TGTGCCAGCAGCCGAGAAGGGACGCCAGATACGCAGTATTTT

abundance: .
d_gene: .
j_gene: TRBJ1-2
v_gene: TRBV28
CDR3aa: CASSSEMEGYTF
CDR3nt: TGTGCCAGCAGTTCGGAGATGGAGGGCTACACCTTC

abundance: many
d_gene: .
j_gene: TRBJ1-1
v_gene: TRBV19
CDR3aa: CASSFQTAGTEAFF
CDR3nt: TGTGCCAGTAGCTTTCAAACCGCCGGGACTGAAGCTTTCTTT

abundance: few
d_gene: .
j_gene: TRBJ2-2
v_gene: TRBV9
CDR3aa: CASSVGTMNTGELFF
CDR3nt: TGTGCCAGCAGCGTGGGGACGATGAACACCGGGGAGCTGTTTTTT

abundance: few
d_gene: TRBD1
j_gene: TRBJ2-5
v_gene: TRBV10-3
CDR3aa: CATRDRGQETQYF
CDR3nt: TGTGCCACGCGGGACAGGGGTCAAGAGACCCAGTACTTC

abundance: many
d_gene: .
j_gene: TRBJ1-2
v_gene: TRBV5-1
CDR3aa: CASSLLGDGYTF
CDR3nt: TGCGCCAGCAGCTTACTGGGCGATGGCTACACCTTC

abundance: .
d_gene: .
j_gene: TRBJ1-2
v_gene: TRBV19
CDR3aa: CASEWGYGYTF
CDR3nt: TGTGCCAGTGAATGGGGCTATGGCTACACCTTC

abundance: few
d_gene: .
j_gene: TRBJ2-3
v_gene: TRBV9
CDR3aa: CASSGSLGGATQYF
CDR3nt: TGTGCCAGCAGCGGATCCTTGGGAGGTGCTACGCAGTATTTT

abundance: many
d_gene: .
j_gene: TRBJ2-1
v_gene: TRBV7-9
CDR3aa: CASSPPAGYNEQFF
CDR3nt: TGTGCCAGCAGCCCCCCGGCAGGCTACAATGAGCAGTTCTTC

abundance: many
d_gene: .
j_gene: TRBJ2-7
v_gene: TRBV10-3
CDR3aa: CATRGRLSYEQYF
CDR3nt: TGTGCCACCCGGGGGAGACTATCCTACGAGCAGTACTTC

abundance: .
d_gene: .
j_gene: TRBJ2-7
v_gene: TRBV20-1
CDR3aa: CSARDVSYVGSYEQYF
CDR3nt: TGCAGTGCTAGAGATGTGAGTTATGTCGGTTCCTACGAGCAGTACTTC

abundance: few
d_gene: .
j_gene: TRBJ2-1
v_gene: TRBV6-2/TRBV6-3
CDR3aa: CASSPVAIKWNEQFF
CDR3nt: TGTGCCAGCAGTCCAGTAGCTATCAAATGGAATGAGCAGTTCTTC

abundance: .
d_gene: TRBD2
j_gene: TRBJ2-3
v_gene: TRBV20-1
CDR3aa: CSAQSRVAGVQDTQYF
CDR3nt: TGCAGTGCCCAGTCAAGGGTAGCGGGAGTACAAGATACGCAGTATTTT

abundance: many
d_gene: TRBD1
j_gene: TRBJ2-1
v_gene: TRBV10-3
CDR3aa: CAISGGQGVLDEQFF
CDR3nt: TGTGCCATCAGTGGTGGACAGGGGGTGTTGGATGAGCAGTTCTTC

abundance: many
d_gene: .
j_gene: TRBJ2-5
v_gene: TRBV10-3
CDR3aa: CAIGGGRGPQETQYF
CDR3nt: TGTGCCATCGGAGGGGGCCGGGGGCCTCAAGAGACCCAGTACTTC

abundance: .
d_gene: TRBD2
j_gene: TRBJ2-7
v_gene: TRBV7-9
CDR3aa: CASSLARGLAGNTYEQYF
CDR3nt: TGTGCCAGCAGCTTAGCCCGGGGACTAGCGGGGAACACCTACGAGCAGTACTTC

abundance: .
d_gene: .
j_gene: TRBJ1-5
v_gene: TRBV6-6
CDR3aa: CASSYSREQPQHF
CDR3nt: TGTGCCAGCAGTTACTCTAGGGAGCAGCCCCAGCATTTT

abundance: few
d_gene: .
j_gene: TRBJ1-1
v_gene: TRBV3-1
CDR3aa: CASSQEASEAFF
CDR3nt: TGTGCCAGCAGCCAAGAAGCCTCTGAAGCTTTCTTT

abundance: few
d_gene: .
j_gene: TRBJ2-2
v_gene: TRBV27
CDR3aa: CASGLSTGELFF
CDR3nt: TGTGCCAGCGGTTTATCCACCGGGGAGCTGTTTTTT

abundance: .
d_gene: TRBD1
j_gene: TRBJ2-7
v_gene: TRBV7-2
CDR3aa: CASSNWDRGGEQYF
CDR3nt: TGTGCCAGCAGCAACTGGGACAGGGGGGGCGAGCAGTACTTC

abundance: few
d_gene: .
j_gene: TRBJ1-4
v_gene: TRBV12-3/TRBV12-4
CDR3aa: CASSSQGGRNEKLFF
CDR3nt: TGTGCCAGCAGTTCCCAGGGTGGTCGGAATGAAAAACTGTTTTTT

abundance: .
d_gene: .
j_gene: TRBJ1-5
v_gene: TRBV28
CDR3aa: CASSFQAQPQHF
CDR3nt: TGTGCCAGCAGTTTCCAGGCTCAGCCCCAGCATTTT

abundance: many
d_gene: .
j_gene: TRBJ1-5
v_gene: TRBV12-5
CDR3aa: CASGEEGDQPQHF
CDR3nt: TGTGCTAGTGGTGAGGAAGGGGATCAGCCCCAGCATTTT

abundance: many
d_gene: .
j_gene: TRBJ1-2
v_gene: TRBV3-1
CDR3aa: CASRFLAGPNYGYTF
CDR3nt: TGTGCCAGCAGGTTTTTAGCAGGGCCTAACTATGGCTACACCTTC